This T cell receptor (beta chain) was identified during a study of blood T cell repertoires in COVID-19. Whole-study context: Some COVID-19 samples were acute and others convalescent; all came from the United States, Italy and Spain.

Clones were read by immunoSEQ multiplex PCR, and TCRdb kept only the in-frame ones, dropping some. The repertoire holds roughly 180,000 clones, with more than 80% as singletons. This receptor was taken from a woman aged 55 to 70 with acute or convalescent COVID-19. The specimen was peripheral blood.

CDR3 sequence (DNA): TGTGCCAGCAGCCAAGGCGCCAGCGGCGGGGGCTACGAGCAGTACGTC. Amino acids: CASSQGASGGGYEQYV. V is TRBV3-1 (or the pseudogene TRBV3-2) and J is TRBJ2-7, with 7 bases lining up with TRBD2. J gave up 3 bases and V 1 base, and 9 bases lay outside the gene matches. Germline V CDR1 and CDR2: LGHDT, YNNKEL (reference sequence). This CDR3 is built from 16 residues.